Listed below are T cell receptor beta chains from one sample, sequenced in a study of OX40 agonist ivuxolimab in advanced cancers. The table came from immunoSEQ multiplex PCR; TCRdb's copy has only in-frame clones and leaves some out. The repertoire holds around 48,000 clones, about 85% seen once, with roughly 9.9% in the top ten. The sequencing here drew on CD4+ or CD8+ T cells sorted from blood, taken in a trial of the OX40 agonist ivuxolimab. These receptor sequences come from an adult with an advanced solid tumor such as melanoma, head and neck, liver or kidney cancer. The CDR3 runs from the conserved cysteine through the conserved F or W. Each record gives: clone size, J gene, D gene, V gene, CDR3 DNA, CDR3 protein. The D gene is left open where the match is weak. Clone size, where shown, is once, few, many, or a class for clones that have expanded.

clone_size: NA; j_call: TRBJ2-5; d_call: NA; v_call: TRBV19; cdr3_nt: TGTGCCAGTAGTTGGGGCAGGGTAGGAGGGGAGACCCAGTACTTC; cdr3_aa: CASSWGRVGGETQYF
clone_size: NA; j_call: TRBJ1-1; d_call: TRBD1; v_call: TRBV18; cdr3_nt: TGTGCCAGCTCACCGCCAGGGGGGGTAGGCACTGAAGCTTTCTTT; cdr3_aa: CASSPPGGVGTEAFF
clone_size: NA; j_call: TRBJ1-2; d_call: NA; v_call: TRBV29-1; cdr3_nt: TGCAGCGCAGGGCCCGCTAACTATGGCTACACCTTC; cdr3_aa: CSAGPANYGYTF
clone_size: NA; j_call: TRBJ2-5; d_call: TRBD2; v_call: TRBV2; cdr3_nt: TGTGCCAGCAGTGAAAGCCTAGCGGGAGCGGAGACCCAGTACTTC; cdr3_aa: CASSESLAGAETQYF
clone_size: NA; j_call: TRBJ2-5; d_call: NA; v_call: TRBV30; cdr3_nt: TGTGCCTGGAGGTGGGCAGGGGCAGTGACCCAGTACTTC; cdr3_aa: CAWRWAGAVTQYF
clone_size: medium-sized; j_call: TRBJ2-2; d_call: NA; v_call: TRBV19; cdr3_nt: TGTGCCAGTAGTATAGCGGGAGCCACCGGGGAGCTGTTTTTT; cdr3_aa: CASSIAGATGELFF
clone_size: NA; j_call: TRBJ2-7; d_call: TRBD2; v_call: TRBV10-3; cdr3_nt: TGTGCCATCAGAGCGGGAGGCCGGGGCGAGCAGTACTTC; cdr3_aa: CAIRAGGRGEQYF
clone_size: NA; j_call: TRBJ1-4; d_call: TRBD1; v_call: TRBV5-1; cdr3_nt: TGCGCCAGCAGTACAGGGGCCACTAATGAAAAACTGTTTTTT; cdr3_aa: CASSTGATNEKLFF
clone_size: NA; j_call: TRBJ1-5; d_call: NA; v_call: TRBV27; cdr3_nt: TGTGCCAGCAGTTTAAGGGCGCCCGGGACGACGGTCAATCAGCCCCAGCATTTT; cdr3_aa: CASSLRAPGTTVNQPQHF
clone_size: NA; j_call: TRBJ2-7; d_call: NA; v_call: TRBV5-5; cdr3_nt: TGTGCCAGCAGCTTCTTAGACTACTACGAGCAGTACTTC; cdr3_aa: CASSFLDYYEQYF
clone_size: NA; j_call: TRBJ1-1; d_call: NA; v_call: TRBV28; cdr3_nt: TGTGCCAGCAGCTCAAACCCCCCACTGAACACTGAAGCTTTCTTT; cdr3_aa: CASSSNPPLNTEAFF
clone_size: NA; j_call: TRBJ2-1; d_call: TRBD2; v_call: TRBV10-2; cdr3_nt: TGCGCCAGTGGGACTAGCGGGAGGGCTGATGAGCAGTTCTTC; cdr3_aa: CASGTSGRADEQFF
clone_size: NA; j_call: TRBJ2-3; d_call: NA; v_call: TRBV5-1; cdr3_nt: TGCGCCAGCACGCTTCCGACAGGTACGCAGTATTTT; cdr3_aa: CASTLPTGTQYF
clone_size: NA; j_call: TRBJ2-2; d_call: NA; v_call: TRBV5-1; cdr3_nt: TGCGCCAGCAGCTTTGACAGGCTCACCGGGGAGCTGTTTTTT; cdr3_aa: CASSFDRLTGELFF
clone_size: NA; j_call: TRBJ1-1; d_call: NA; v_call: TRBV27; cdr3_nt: TGTGCCAGCAGAACTCAGGGTAGGGACACTGAAGCTTTCTTT; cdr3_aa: CASRTQGRDTEAFF
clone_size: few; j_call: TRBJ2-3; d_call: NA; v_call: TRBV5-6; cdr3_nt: TGTGCCAGCAGCTTACCTCCTCTAGCAGATACGCAGTATTTT; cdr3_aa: CASSLPPLADTQYF
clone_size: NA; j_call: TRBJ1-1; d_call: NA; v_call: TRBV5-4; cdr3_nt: TGTGCCAGCAGCTGGGGACGGAACACTGAAGCTTTCTTT; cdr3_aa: CASSWGRNTEAFF
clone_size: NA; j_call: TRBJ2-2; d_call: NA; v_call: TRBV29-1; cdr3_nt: TGCAGCGTTGAAGCCCCCTGGGGCGGGGAGCTGTTTTTT; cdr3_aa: CSVEAPWGGELFF
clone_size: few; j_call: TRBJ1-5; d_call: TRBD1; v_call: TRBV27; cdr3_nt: TGTGCCACCCGGGACAGGTTATCGGGTAGCAATCAGCCCCAGCATTTT; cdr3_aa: CATRDRLSGSNQPQHF
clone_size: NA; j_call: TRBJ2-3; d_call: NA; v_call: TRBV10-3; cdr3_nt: TGTGCCATCATCCAGGAACCTAGCACAGATACGCAGTATTTT; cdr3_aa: CAIIQEPSTDTQYF
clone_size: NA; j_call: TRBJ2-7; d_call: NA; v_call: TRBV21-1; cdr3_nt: TGTGCCAGCAGGACCGGGACTAGCGGGTTCCCCTACGAGCAGTACTTC; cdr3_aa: CASRTGTSGFPYEQYF
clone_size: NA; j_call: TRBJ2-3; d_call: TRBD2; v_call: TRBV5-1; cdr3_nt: TGCGCCAGCAGCCGGGGGGTAGGAGGGCGTAGGACAGATACGCAGTATTTT; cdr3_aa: CASSRGVGGRRTDTQYF
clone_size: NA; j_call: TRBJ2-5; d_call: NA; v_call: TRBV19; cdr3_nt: TGTGCCAGTAGTATGTGGGGACCCAGGGTCCAGGAGACCCAGTACTTC; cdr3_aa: CASSMWGPRVQETQYF
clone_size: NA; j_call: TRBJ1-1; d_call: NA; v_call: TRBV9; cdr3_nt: TGTGCCAGCACCCCCTTAGCCGGGGTCGATGAAGCTTTCTTT; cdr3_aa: CASTPLAGVDEAFF